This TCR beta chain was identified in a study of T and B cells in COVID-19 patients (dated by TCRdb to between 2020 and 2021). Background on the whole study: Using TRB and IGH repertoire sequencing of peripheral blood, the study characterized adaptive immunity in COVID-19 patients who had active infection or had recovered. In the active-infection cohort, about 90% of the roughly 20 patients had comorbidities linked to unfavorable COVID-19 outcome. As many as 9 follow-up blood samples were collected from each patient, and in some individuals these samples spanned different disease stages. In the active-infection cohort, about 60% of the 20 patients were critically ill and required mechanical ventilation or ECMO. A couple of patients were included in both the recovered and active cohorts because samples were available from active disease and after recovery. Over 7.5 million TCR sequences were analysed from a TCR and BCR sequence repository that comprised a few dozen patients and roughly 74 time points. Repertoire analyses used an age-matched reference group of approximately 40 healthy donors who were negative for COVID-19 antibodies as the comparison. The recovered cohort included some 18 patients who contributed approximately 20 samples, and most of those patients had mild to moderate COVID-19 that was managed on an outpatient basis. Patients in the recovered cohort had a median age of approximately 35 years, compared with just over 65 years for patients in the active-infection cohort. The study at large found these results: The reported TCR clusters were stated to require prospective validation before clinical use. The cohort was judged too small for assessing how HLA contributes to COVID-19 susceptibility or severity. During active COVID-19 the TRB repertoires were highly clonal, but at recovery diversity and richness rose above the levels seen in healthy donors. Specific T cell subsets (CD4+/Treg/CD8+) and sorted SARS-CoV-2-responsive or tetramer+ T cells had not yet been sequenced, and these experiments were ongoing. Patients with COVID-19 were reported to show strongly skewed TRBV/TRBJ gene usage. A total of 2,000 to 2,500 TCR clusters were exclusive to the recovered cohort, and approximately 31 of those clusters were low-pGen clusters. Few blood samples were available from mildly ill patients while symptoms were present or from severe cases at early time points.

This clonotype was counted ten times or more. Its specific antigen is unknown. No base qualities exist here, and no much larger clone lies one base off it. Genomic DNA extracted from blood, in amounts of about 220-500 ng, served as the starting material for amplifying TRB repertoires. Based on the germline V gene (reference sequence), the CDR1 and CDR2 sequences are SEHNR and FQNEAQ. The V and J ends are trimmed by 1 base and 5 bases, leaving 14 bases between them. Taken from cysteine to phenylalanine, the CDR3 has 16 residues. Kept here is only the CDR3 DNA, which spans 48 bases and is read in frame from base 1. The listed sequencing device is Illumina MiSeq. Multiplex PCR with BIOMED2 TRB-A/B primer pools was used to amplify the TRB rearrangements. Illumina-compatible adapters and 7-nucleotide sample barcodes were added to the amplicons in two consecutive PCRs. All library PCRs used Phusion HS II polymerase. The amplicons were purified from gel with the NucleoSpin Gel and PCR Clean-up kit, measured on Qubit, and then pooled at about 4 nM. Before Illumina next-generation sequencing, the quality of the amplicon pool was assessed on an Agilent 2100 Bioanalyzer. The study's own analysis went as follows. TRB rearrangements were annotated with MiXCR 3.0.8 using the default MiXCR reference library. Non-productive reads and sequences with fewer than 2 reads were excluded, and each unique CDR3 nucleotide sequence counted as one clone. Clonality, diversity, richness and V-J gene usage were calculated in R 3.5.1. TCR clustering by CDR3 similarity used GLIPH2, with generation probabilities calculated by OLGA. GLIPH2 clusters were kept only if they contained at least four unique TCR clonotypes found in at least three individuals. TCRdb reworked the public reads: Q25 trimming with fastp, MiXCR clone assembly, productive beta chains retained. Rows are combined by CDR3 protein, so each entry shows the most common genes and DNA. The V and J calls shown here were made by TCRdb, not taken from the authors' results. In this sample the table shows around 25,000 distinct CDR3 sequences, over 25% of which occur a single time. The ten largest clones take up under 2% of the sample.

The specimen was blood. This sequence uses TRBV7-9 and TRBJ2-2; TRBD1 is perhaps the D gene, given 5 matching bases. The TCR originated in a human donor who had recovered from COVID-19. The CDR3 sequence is CASSLVRQGWTGELFF. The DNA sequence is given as TGTGCCAGCAGCTTAGTCCGCCAGGGTTGGACCGGGGAGCTGTTTTTT.